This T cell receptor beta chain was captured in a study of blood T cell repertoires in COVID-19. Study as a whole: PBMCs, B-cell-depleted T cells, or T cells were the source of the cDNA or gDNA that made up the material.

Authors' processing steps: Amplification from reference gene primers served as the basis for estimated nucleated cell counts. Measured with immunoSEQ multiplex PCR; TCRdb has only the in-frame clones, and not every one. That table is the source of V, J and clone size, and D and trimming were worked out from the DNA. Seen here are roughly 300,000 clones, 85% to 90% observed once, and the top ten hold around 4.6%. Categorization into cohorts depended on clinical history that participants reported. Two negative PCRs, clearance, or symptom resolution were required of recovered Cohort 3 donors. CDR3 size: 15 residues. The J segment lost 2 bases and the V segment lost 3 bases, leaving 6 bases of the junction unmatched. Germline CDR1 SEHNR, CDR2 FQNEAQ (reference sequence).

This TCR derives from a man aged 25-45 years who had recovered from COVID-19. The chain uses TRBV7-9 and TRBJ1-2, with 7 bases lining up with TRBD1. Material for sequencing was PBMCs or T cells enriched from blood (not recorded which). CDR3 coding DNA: TGTGCCAGCAGCTTGGAGGGGGCCCACAACTATGGCTACACCTTC. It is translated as CASSLEGAHNYGYTF.